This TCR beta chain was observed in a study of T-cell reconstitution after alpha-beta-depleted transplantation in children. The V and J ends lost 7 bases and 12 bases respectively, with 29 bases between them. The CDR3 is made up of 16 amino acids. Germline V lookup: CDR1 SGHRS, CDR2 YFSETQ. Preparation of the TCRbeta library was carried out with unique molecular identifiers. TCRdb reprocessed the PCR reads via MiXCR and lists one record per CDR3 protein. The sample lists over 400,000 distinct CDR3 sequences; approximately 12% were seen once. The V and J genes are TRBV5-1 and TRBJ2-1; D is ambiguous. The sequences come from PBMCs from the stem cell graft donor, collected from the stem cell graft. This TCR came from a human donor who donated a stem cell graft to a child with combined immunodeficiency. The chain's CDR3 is CASGHTSTSTMSGQFF. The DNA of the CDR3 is TGCGCCAGCGGCCACACCAGCACCTCGACAATGAGTGGGCAGTTCTTC.